This T cell receptor (beta chain) was sequenced during a study of cytomegalovirus exposure and HLA in healthy donors. Germline CDR1 reads KGHSH; CDR2 reads LQKENI. This CDR3 contains 16 residues. V was trimmed by 0 bases and J by 4 bases, leaving 13 bases between them. Comments on this clone: Its antigen is as yet unknown.

With 60 Vbeta and 13 Jbeta primers, the PCR was carried out. Produced via immunoSEQ multiplex PCR; TCRdb's table is partial and in-frame only. There are fewer than 200,000 clones in the sample; roughly 80% occur only once, and approximately 0.8% lies in the top ten. General observations from the study: It was reportedly the case that the classifier diagnosed cytomegalovirus status with high specificity and sensitivity. While the bulk of TCR sequences proved rare, some public TCRs turned up in many donors.

The clonotype originates from a woman between 18 and 29 years old in good health and CMV-seronegative. Sequenced material: PBMCs. The rearrangement uses TRBV18 and TRBJ1-3, with a possible D match to TRBD1 (6 bases). The CDR3 bases are TGTGCCAGCTCACCACCCCAGGGGCCTGGCGGAAACACCATATATTTT. It is translated as CASSPPQGPGGNTIYF.